This TCR beta chain originates from a study of response to subunit inactivated influenza vaccine. Study-level findings and limits: Authors suggested few new T cells are recruited by each seasonal influenza vaccination.

Losses at the gene ends were 4 bases for V and 3 bases for J; bases not matched to a gene: 7. This CDR3 has 16 amino acids. Germline assignment: CDR1 SGHRS and CDR2 YFSETQ. TCRdb itself ran the RT-PCR reads through MiXCR, one entry per CDR3 protein. The sample records about 650,000 distinct CDR3 sequences, 14% being singletons. To note about this clonotype: Its target is not known.

The source is a man aged 50 to 59 who received an inactivated influenza vaccine. The chain recombines TRBV5-1 with TRBJ2-1, with 10 nucleotides matching TRBD1. The sequenced sample was PBMCs from blood, obtained about 14 days before vaccination. In DNA form, the CDR3 reads TGCGCCAGCAGCCTAACCGGGACAGGGGTCTACAATGAGCAGTTCTTC. As protein: CASSLTGTGVYNEQFF.